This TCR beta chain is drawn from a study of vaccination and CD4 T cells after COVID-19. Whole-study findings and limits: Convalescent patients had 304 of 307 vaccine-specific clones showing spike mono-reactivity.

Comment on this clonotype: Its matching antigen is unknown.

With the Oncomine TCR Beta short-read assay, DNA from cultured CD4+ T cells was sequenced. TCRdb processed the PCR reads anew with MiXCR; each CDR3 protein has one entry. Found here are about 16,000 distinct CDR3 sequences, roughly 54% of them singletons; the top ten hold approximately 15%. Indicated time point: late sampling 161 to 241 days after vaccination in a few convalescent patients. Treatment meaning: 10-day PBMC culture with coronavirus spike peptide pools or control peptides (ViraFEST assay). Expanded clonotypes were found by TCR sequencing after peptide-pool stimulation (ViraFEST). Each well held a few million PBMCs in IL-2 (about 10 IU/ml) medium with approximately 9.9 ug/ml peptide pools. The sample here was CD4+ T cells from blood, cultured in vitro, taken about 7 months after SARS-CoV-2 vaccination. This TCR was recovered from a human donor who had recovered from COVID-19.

CDR3 coding DNA: TGTGCCAGCAGTGTGCACGGGGGTCTGAGCGACGAGCAGTACTTC. Its protein is CASSVHGGLSDEQYF. The rearrangement uses TRBV6-1 and TRBJ2-7; D is perhaps TRBD2 (6 bases). The germline V and J ends were trimmed by 4 bases and 5 bases, with 18 bases remaining between them. Germline V gene sequence: CDR1 MNHNS, CDR2 SASEGT. The CDR3 runs 15 residues.